The next 15 T cell receptor beta chains were all read from a single sample in a study of metastatic and nonmetastatic thyroid tumors. Until they underwent thyroid surgery, no patient had received any treatment. Via MiXCR, TCRdb re-called the PCR reads. The data show about 19,000 clones, just over 25% seen once. The sequenced sample was blood. These receptors were collected from a male donor with papillary thyroid cancer or a benign thyroid nodule (not recorded which). Some clones in this sample may be carry-over from other donors' samples.

This clone ranks as medium-sized. This chain uses TRBV5-1 with TRBJ2-7; D possibly uses TRBD1 or TRBD2 (5 bases each). The CDR3 totals 12 residues. Looked up from germline, CDR1 is SGHRS and CDR2 is YFSETQ. V gave up 0 bases and J gave up 5 bases, with 6 bases separating them. CDR3 residues: CASSLGGDEQYF. CDR3 sequence (DNA): TGCGCCAGCAGCTTGGGAGGGGACGAGCAGTACTTC. Using reference TRBV5-1 and TRBJ2-7 for the parts outside the CDR3, the full variable domain is KAGVTQTPRYLIKTRGQQVTLSCSPISGHRSVSWYQQTPGQGLQFLFEYFSETQRNKGNFPGRFSGRQFSNSRSEMNVSTLELGDSALYLCASSLGGDEQYFGPGTRLTVT.

This clone counts as medium-sized. A junction end diverges from the germline sequence, so it may reflect a read error. The chain has TRBV6-5 and TRBJ1-2; tentatively, D is TRBD1 (6 bases). The V gene's germline CDR1 is MNHEY and CDR2 SVGAGI. The CDR3 runs to 15 residues. CDR3 in DNA: TGTGCCAGCAGGTACTCAGGGGAGGCTAACTATGGCTACACCTTC. As protein: CASRYSGEANYGYTF.

This clone is medium-sized by share. V and J are TRBV20-1 and TRBJ2-7; D ambiguous. The germline V gene has CDR1 DFQATT and CDR2 SNEGSKA (reference sequence). The length of the CDR3 is 14 residues. The V and J ends lost 2 bases and 2 bases respectively, with 13 bases between them. The CDR3 nucleotides are TGCAGTGCTAGATTGTGGACGTCCACCTACGAGCAGTACTTC. This sequence encodes CSARLWTSTYEQYF.

The table lists this clone with many counts. The gene calls are TRBV20-1 and TRBJ2-7; D remains ambiguous. Trimming took off 1 base at V and 7 bases at J, with 17 bases between the two ends. This CDR3 region has 14 residues. Germline CDR1 reads DFQATT; CDR2 reads SNEGSKA (reference sequence). DNA for the CDR3: TGCAGTGCTAGAGGCCAATACTGGCCCACAGAGCAGTACTTC. This codes for CSARGQYWPTEQYF.

The CDR3 DNA reads TGTGCCAGCAGTAAGGCCGGTCCCGGGGAGCTGTTTTTT. Translating gives CASSKAGPGELFF. This rearrangement joins TRBV2 to TRBJ2-2; D not certain. This CDR3 spans 13 amino acids. Germline V gives CDR1 SNHLY, CDR2 FYNNEI. V gave up 5 bases and J gave up 6 bases, with 10 bases separating them.

Ten or more counts support this clone. The chain has TRBV20-1 and TRBJ1-4; a weak D match, TRBD1 (6 bases). Germline CDR1 DFQATT, CDR2 SNEGSKA (reference sequence). With 3 bases removed from V and 7 bases from J, the gap between germline ends came to 15 bases. CDR3 length: 14 amino acids. The CDR3 DNA reads as TGCAGTGCTAGCCCTCAGGGGACGGCTGAAAAACTGTTTTTT. Its translation is CSASPQGTAEKLFF.

By sample fraction, this clone is medium-sized (0.01 to 0.1%). This chain uses TRBV27 with TRBJ1-1; D uncertain. V lost 4 bases, J lost 2 bases, and 8 bases lay in between. CDR1 MNHEY and CDR2 SMNVEV come from the germline V gene (reference sequence). The CDR3 is 13 amino acids. CDR3 residues: CASSSPLNTEAFF. CDR3 in DNA: TGTGCCAGCAGTTCCCCCCTAAACACTGAAGCTTTCTTT.

CDR3 sequence (DNA): TGTGCCAGCAGCTTAGAGGGGCCAGCTATCTATGGCTACACCTTC. Translation gives CASSLEGPAIYGYTF. This chain connects TRBV11-2 to TRBJ1-2; weak D call: TRBD1 (5 bases). The CDR3 consists of 15 residues. The V gene lost 0 bases and the J gene lost 4 bases, with 12 bases spanning the gap. Germline loops: CDR1 SGHAT, CDR2 FQNNGV. Full variable domain (outside the CDR3, taken from reference TRBV11-2 and TRBJ1-2): EAGVAQSPRYKIIEKRQSVAFWCNPISGHATLYWYQQILGQGPKLLIQFQNNGVVDDSQLPKDRFSAERLKGVDSTLKIQPAKLEDSAVYLCASSLEGPAIYGYTFGSGTRLTVV.

This clone was seen many times. Being one base from a much bigger clone, this may be a read error. The rearrangement joins TRBV2 to TRBJ1-1; D is unclear. CDR1 is SNHLY and CDR2 is FYNNEI in the germline V gene. Trimming took off 1 base at V and 2 bases at J, with 5 bases between the two ends. The CDR3 covers 13 residues. The CDR3 reads CASSEGDNTEAFF. CDR3 nucleotide sequence: TGTGCCAGCAGTGAAGGAGACAACACTGAAGCTTTCTTT.

This clone was seen at least ten times. The chain has TRBV6-1 and TRBJ1-1; D not resolved. Trimming took off 5 bases at V and 1 base at J, with 8 bases between the two ends. The CDR3 spans 13 residues. Germline assignment: CDR1 MNHNS and CDR2 SASEGT. DNA of the CDR3: TGTGCCAGCAGTCACATGGGGAACACTGAAGCTTTCTTT. Translation gives CASSHMGNTEAFF.

V gene TRBV24-1 combines with J gene TRBJ1-2; D gene unclear. CDR3 size: 14 residues. Deletions cut 3 bases from V and 4 bases from J, with 11 bases between. In germline, CDR1 is KGHDR, CDR2 SFDVKD. CDR3 DNA: TGTGCCACCAGTGATGAGGGTTCTCTCTATGGCTACACCTTC. Protein product: CATSDEGSLYGYTF.

This clone has only a few counts. The chain couples TRBV5-1 to TRBJ2-7, with 11 bases lining up with TRBD2. The J segment lost 4 bases and the V segment lost 0 bases, leaving 6 bases of the junction unmatched. This CDR3 is 16 amino acids long. Germline CDR1 and CDR2: SGHRS and YFSETQ. CDR3 sequence: CASSLEMASGGYEQYF. CDR3 DNA sequence: TGCGCCAGCAGCTTGGAAATGGCTAGCGGGGGGTACGAGCAGTACTTC.

J is TRBJ1-3 and V is TRBV11-2; 7 bases match TRBD1. Per germline, CDR1 SGHAT and CDR2 FQNNGV. CDR3 size: 16 residues. J was trimmed by 3 bases and V by 2 bases; bases with no gene match: 7. CDR3 DNA sequence: TGTGCCAGCAGCTTATTACAGGGGTGGGGTGGAAACACCATATATTTT. Amino acid sequence: CASSLLQGWGGNTIYF.

The genes are TRBV5-1 and TRBJ2-1; 7 bases fit TRBD2. Germline values: CDR1 SGHRS, CDR2 YFSETQ. The CDR3 runs 13 residues. J lost 2 bases, V lost 4 bases, and 0 bases had no gene match. CDR3 DNA sequence: TGCGCCAGCAGCGGGACTACCTACAATGAGCAGTTCTTC. The encoded protein is CASSGTTYNEQFF.

A few counts support this clone. The chain is built from TRBV19 and TRBJ2-7; possible D gene TRBD2, 6 bases. The germline V gene encodes CDR1 LNHDA and CDR2 SQIVND (reference sequence). Trimming removed 6 bases at V and 6 bases at J, with 18 bases between. This CDR3 is built from 14 residues. The CDR3 DNA sequence: TGTGCCAGTAGGATGACCGGGAGATTGGGCGAGCAGTACTTC. Protein sequence: CASRMTGRLGEQYF.